The 21 T cell receptor beta chains presented below share a single source sample, sequenced in a study of T cell responses to AZD1222 COVID-19 vaccine. Using immunoSEQ multiplex PCR, the repertoire was profiled, and TCRdb retains in-frame clones only, with some absent. The repertoire holds approximately 140,000 clones, with around 90% as singletons. Sample: peripheral blood, taken 28 days after the second AZD1222 dose. The receptors stem from an adult who received the AZD1222 COVID-19 vaccine.

V is TRBV19 and J is TRBJ2-2; D unclear. Looked up from germline, CDR1 is LNHDA and CDR2 is SQIVND (reference sequence). V lost 2 bases and J lost 7, with 8 bases in between. The CDR3 sequence is 13 residues long. CDR3 bases: TGTGCCAGTAGTATATCTATTTACGGGGAGCTGTTTTTT. As protein: CASSISIYGELFF.

The V gene is TRBV6-1, the J gene TRBJ1-5, with 8 bases that match TRBD1. There are 15 residues in the CDR3. V was pared by 2 bases and J by 7 bases, with 7 bases of the junction left unmatched. CDR1 is MNHNS and CDR2 is SASEGT in the germline V gene. DNA for the CDR3: TGTGCCAGCAGTGAAACCTACAGGGGGGCCCAGCCCCAGCATTTT. This gives the protein CASSETYRGAQPQHF.

The chain combines TRBV11-3 with TRBJ2-1; maybe TRBD1 (6 bases). The CDR3 loop spans 15 amino acids. V lost 0 bases to trimming and J lost 8 bases, with 14 bases between them. Germline V gene lookup returns CDR1 SGHNT and CDR2 YENEEA. The CDR3 region is CASSLEGARSDEQFF. CDR3 nucleotides: TGTGCCAGCAGCTTAGAGGGGGCGAGGTCCGATGAGCAGTTCTTC.

The CDR3 here is CASSSGHSTDTQYF. The CDR3 DNA reads TGCGCCAGCAGCTCCGGACATAGCACAGATACGCAGTATTTT. The gene calls are TRBV5-1 and TRBJ2-3, with a weak D call TRBD1 (5 bases). The V end was cut by 3 bases, the J end by 0 bases, with 8 bases between. CDR1 is SGHRS and CDR2 is YFSETQ in the germline V gene. This CDR3 spans 14 amino acids.

This sequence joins TRBV4-1 and TRBJ2-7; no definite D call. The CDR3 is made up of 17 amino acids. Per the germline V gene, CDR1 is MGHRA and CDR2 is YSYEKL. The ends were cut back, 0 bases at V and 0 bases at J, with 15 bases in the middle. CDR3 in amino acids: CASSQDNPAHGSYEQYF. The CDR3, as DNA: TGCGCCAGCAGCCAAGATAATCCGGCCCACGGCTCCTACGAGCAGTACTTC.

This chain connects TRBV28 to TRBJ1-1; D unresolved. Germline V gene lookup returns CDR1 MDHEN and CDR2 SYDVKM. This CDR3 is built from 14 residues. Trimming took 2 bases from V and 1 from J, leaving 8 bases between them. In nucleotides, the CDR3 is TGTGCCAGCAGTTTACCCGGACCGAACACTGAAGCTTTCTTT. This encodes CASSLPGPNTEAFF.

The rearrangement joins TRBV6-2 or TRBV6-3 to TRBJ2-7; 10 bases are a match to TRBD2. In germline, CDR1 is MNHEY, CDR2 SVGEGT. V lost 4 bases and J lost 0; bases outside the gene matches: 0. This CDR3 has 14 amino acids. The CDR3 protein is CASSWTSGSYEQYF. CDR3 coding DNA: TGTGCCAGCAGTTGGACTAGCGGCTCCTACGAGCAGTACTTC.

The V gene is TRBV7-2, the J gene TRBJ2-7; 7 nucleotides line up with TRBD2. CDR1 and CDR2 from the germline V gene are SGHTA and FQGNSA. The trim removed 3 bases at V and 3 bases at J, leaving 2 bases unmatched. CDR3 length equals 13 residues. Here the CDR3 DNA reads TGTGCCAGCAGCTTTAGCGGGTACTACGAGCAGTACTTC. It specifies CASSFSGYYEQYF.

The rearrangement joins TRBV24-1 to TRBJ1-5; D is possibly TRBD1 (6 bases). Germline V gene data show CDR1 as KGHDR and CDR2 as SFDVKD. V lost 10 bases and J 4 bases, leaving 19 bases between the germline ends. This CDR3 comprises 15 residues. CDR3 sequence: CATGDTGAGNQPQHF. The CDR3 DNA reads as TGTGCCACAGGGGATACGGGGGCAGGGAATCAGCCCCAGCATTTT.

The CDR3 reads CASSVVASGGNTGELFF. DNA for the CDR3: TGTGCCAGCAGCGTAGTCGCTAGCGGGGGGAACACCGGGGAGCTGTTTTTT. The V and J genes are TRBV9 and TRBJ2-2, with TRBD2 matching 10 bases. Per germline, CDR1 SGDLS and CDR2 YYNGEE. The CDR3 has 17 amino acids. Trimming removed 0 bases from V and 1 base from J; junction bases left unmatched: 3.

This clone occurred once. The chain couples TRBV6-2 or TRBV6-3 to TRBJ2-1; 9 bases line up with TRBD1. The J segment lost 6 bases and the V segment lost 4 bases, leaving 4 bases of the junction unmatched. Germline-derived CDR1 and CDR2 are MNHEY and SVGEGT. The CDR3 runs 14 residues. CDR3 coding DNA: TGTGCCAGCAGTTTTGGGACAGGGTCCAATGAGCAGTTCTTC. This codes for CASSFGTGSNEQFF.

The chain is built from TRBV28 and TRBJ1-1; 7 bases match TRBD1. Germline lookup yields CDR1 MDHEN and CDR2 SYDVKM. V lost 2 bases and J lost 4; bases outside the gene matches: 4. CDR3 length: 14 amino acids. The CDR3 loop is CASSLDRVVTEAFF. CDR3 DNA: TGTGCCAGCAGTTTAGACAGGGTTGTCACTGAAGCTTTCTTT.

This clone was seen a single time. The V call is TRBV5-1, the J call TRBJ1-2, with D possibly TRBD1 on 5 matching bases. Germline CDR1 and CDR2: SGHRS and YFSETQ. V was trimmed by 6 bases and J by 1 base, leaving 13 bases between them. This CDR3 comprises 14 residues. In DNA form, the CDR3 reads TGCGCCAGCACCCTGTCGGGGCTTAACTATGGCTACACCTTC. Protein: CASTLSGLNYGYTF.

This clone was picked up a small number of times. The V gene is TRBV5-1, the J gene TRBJ1-6, with 9 nucleotides matching TRBD1. Trimming at V came to 0 bases and at J to 10 bases, leaving 5 bases not matched to a gene. The CDR3 consists of 15 residues. Germline V gene data show CDR1 as SGHRS and CDR2 as YFSETQ. In DNA form, the CDR3 reads TGCGCCAGCAGCTTGGCGGACAGGGGAGAATCACCCCTCCACTTT. Amino acid sequence: CASSLADRGESPLHF.

The chain recombines TRBV5-4 with TRBJ2-5; D remains ambiguous. The CDR3 length is 12 residues. Trimming stripped 2 bases from V and 2 bases from J, with 4 bases between. In germline, CDR1 is SGHNT, CDR2 YYREEE (reference sequence). The CDR3 DNA reads as TGTGCCAGCAGCTTTTCGCAAGAGACCCAGTACTTC. As protein: CASSFSQETQYF.

J is TRBJ1-2 and V is TRBV21-1. TRBV21-1 is tagged as a pseudogene. There are 15 residues in the CDR3. The CDR3 bases are TGTGCCAGCAGCCTTAAAAAGGGACCCAATTATGGCTACACCTTC. Translated: CASSLKKGPNYGYTF.

The CDR3 region is CASQIRDGTPLHF. The DNA for the CDR3 is TGTGCCAGCCAAATCCGGGACGGGACACCCCTCCACTTT. The rearrangement links TRBV19 to TRBJ1-6; D is possibly TRBD1 (5 bases). V lost 9 bases, J lost 11 bases, and 17 bases lay in between. Germline CDR1 reads LNHDA; CDR2 reads SQIVND (reference sequence). The CDR3 is 13 amino acids.

The chain has TRBV20-1 and TRBJ1-6, with a tentative D call TRBD1 (6 bases). This CDR3 comprises 11 residues. Germline CDR1 reads DFQATT; CDR2 reads SNEGSKA (reference sequence). The V end was cut by 4 bases, the J end by 11 bases, with 9 bases between. The CDR3 coding sequence is TGCAGTGCTACTCAGGGGCCACCCCTCCACTTT. Translation gives CSATQGPPLHF.

This sequence joins TRBV28 and TRBJ2-7; 9 bases fit TRBD1. Germline-derived CDR1 and CDR2 are MDHEN and SYDVKM. The CDR3 spans 15 residues. With 7 bases clipped from V and 4 bases from J, the junction kept 11 bases outside the gene matches. The CDR3, as DNA: TGTGCCAGCAACACCGCCGGGACAGGGTCTTACGAGCAGTACTTC. This codes for CASNTAGTGSYEQYF.

The J gene is TRBJ2-2, the V gene TRBV7-9; a weak D match, TRBD2 (5 bases). Per germline, CDR1 SEHNR and CDR2 FQNEAQ (reference sequence). V was shortened by 1 base and J by 2 bases, with 8 bases between the two germline ends. This CDR3 region has 15 residues. This chain's CDR3 is CASSLGTRNTGELFF. The CDR3, as DNA: TGTGCCAGCAGCTTAGGAACTAGAAACACCGGGGAGCTGTTTTTT.

V gene TRBV29-1 combines with J gene TRBJ2-2, with D perhaps matching TRBD2 (6 bases). CDR1 and CDR2 (germline): SQVTM, ANQGSEA. V was clipped by 6 bases and J by 1 base, with 12 bases between them. The CDR3 consists of 14 residues. The DNA for the CDR3 is TGCAGCGTGCCGGGAGCGGGGAACACCGGGGAGCTGTTTTTT. Protein product: CSVPGAGNTGELFF.